This T cell receptor (beta chain) was identified during a study of OX40 agonist ivuxolimab in advanced cancers. Overall study findings and caveats: Clonal expansion in partial responders at 0.1-3.0 mg/kg ranked among the lowest.

Only a few counts were recorded for this clone. Its antigen is not identified. The CDR3 covers 12 residues. The germline V gene has CDR1 MNHNS and CDR2 SASEGT. Trimming cost V 7 bases and J 0 bases, with 7 bases left between them. Profiled with immunoSEQ multiplex PCR; TCRdb holds only in-frame clones, not every one. The data contain 60,000 to 100,000 clones, 94% of them singletons. The V gene is TRBV6-1, the J gene TRBJ2-7; D unclear. This material consisted of CD4+ or CD8+ T cells sorted from blood, taken in a trial of the OX40 agonist ivuxolimab. This receptor was taken from an adult with an advanced solid tumor such as melanoma, head and neck, liver or kidney cancer. CDR3 residues: CASTDSSYEQYF. The DNA of the CDR3 is TGTGCCAGCACCGATAGCTCCTACGAGCAGTACTTC.